One TCR beta chain is described in this entry. The participants were between roughly 18 and 100 years old and came from under 25 US areas. Cohorts were assigned according to the clinical history that participants reported. Within 2 weeks before study entry, exposed participants met a COVID-19 case. As originally analysed: The authors estimated nucleated cell counts from reference gene primer amplification. Sequencing used immunoSEQ multiplex PCR; TCRdb keeps in-frame clones, though not all of them. The D gene and trimming were derived from the DNA, and the V and J assignments and clone size from that table. The sample has over 250,000 clones; approximately 82% are singletons. This sample was included in a study of blood T cell repertoires in COVID-19. Trimming stripped 0 bases from V and 0 bases from J, with 9 bases between. From germline, CDR1 is SGHNT and CDR2 YYREEE (reference sequence). CDR3 length: 16 residues.

The TCR sequence derives from a middle-aged man who had been exposed to COVID-19. This rearrangement joins TRBV5-4 to TRBJ2-2, with D uncertain. Material for sequencing was PBMCs or T cells enriched from blood (not recorded which). CDR3 protein: CASSLAAYTNTGELFF. The CDR3 DNA follows: TGTGCCAGCAGCTTGGCTGCCTATACGAACACCGGGGAGCTGTTTTTT.